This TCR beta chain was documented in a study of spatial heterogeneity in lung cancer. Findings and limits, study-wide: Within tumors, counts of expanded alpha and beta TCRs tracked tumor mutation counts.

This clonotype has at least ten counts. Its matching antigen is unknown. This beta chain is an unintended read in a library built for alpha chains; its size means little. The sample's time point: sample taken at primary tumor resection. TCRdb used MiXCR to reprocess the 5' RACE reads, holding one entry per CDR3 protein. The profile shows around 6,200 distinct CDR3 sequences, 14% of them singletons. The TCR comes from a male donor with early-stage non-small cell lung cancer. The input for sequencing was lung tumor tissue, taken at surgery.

DNA of the CDR3: TGTGCCAGCAGTGCCCAGGATAATCAGCCCCAGCATTTT. Its protein is CASSAQDNQPQHF. The chain is built from TRBV2 and TRBJ1-5; D uncertain. The CDR3 sequence is 13 residues long. The ends were cut back, 4 bases at V and 4 bases at J, with 8 bases in the middle. The germline V gene encodes CDR1 SNHLY and CDR2 FYNNEI.